This T cell receptor beta chain emerged from a study of memory CD4+ T cells and cytomegalovirus serostatus. V was pared by 2 bases and J by 3 bases, with 10 bases between. Looked up from germline, CDR1 is MDHEN and CDR2 is SYDVKM. The CDR3 length is 14 residues. The sort gate was single viable CD3+CD4+CD8-CD45RO+ cells for memory CD4+ T cells. Profiled with immunoSEQ multiplex PCR; TCRdb holds only in-frame clones, not every one. The repertoire includes 30,000 to 40,000 clones, around 80% of them detected once, and about 5.8% sits in the top ten. The J gene is TRBJ1-2, the V gene TRBV28, with D tentatively TRBD1 (6 bases). The sequencing sample was made of memory CD4+ T cells from blood. The receptor was derived from an adult in good health and CMV-seropositive. Here the CDR3 reads CASSLPTGDYGYTF. As DNA, the CDR3 is TGTGCCAGCAGTTTACCGACAGGCGACTATGGCTACACCTTC.